Included here is one T cell receptor beta chain sequence, with context. The entry originates in a study of blood T cell repertoires in COVID-19. Overall study context: Samples came from the United States, Italy and Spain, spanning acute and convalescent COVID-19. The cDNA or gDNA used as material had been derived from T cells, B-cell-depleted T cells, or PBMCs.

Libraries were prepared by immunoSEQ multiplex PCR; TCRdb keeps only in-frame clonotypes and omits some of them. The table includes roughly 150,000 clones, around 83% detected once. V lost 6 bases, J lost 5 bases, and 13 bases lay in between. Germline CDR1 is MNHEY and CDR2 is SVGAGI. This CDR3 has 13 residues. This TCR came from a woman between 45 and 60 years old with acute or convalescent COVID-19. Specimen: peripheral blood. V gene TRBV6-5 combines with J gene TRBJ1-2; tentative D call: TRBD1 (6 bases). The CDR3 DNA is TGTGCCAGCAGCCCACAGGGAGTTTATGGCTACACCTTC. Residues: CASSPQGVYGYTF.